The subject of this entry is one T cell receptor (beta chain). Its antigen is still unknown. Qualities for individual bases were not recorded, and no much larger clone is one base off. This record comes from a study of T cell responses to AZD1222 COVID-19 vaccine (dated by TCRdb to about 2021). Context from the whole study: AZD1222 recipients given second doses at about 4 weeks or at about 12 weeks were pooled, since spike-specific TCR depth and breadth were not found to differ between the two schedules. A total of under 250 trial participants underwent TCR sequencing, of whom about 210 had received two doses of AZD1222 and some 25 had received two doses of the MenACWY control vaccine. Enrollment into the trials was organized by age into subgroups of 18-55, 56-69 and 70-plus years, and those subgroups contained about 160, 30 and 59 TCR-sequenced participants, respectively. Study-wide conclusions, independent of this receptor: Participants were mostly white British, with more females than males. The authors suggested clonal diversity may have been underestimated. Nearly half of unique spike-specific TCRs reportedly recognized epitopes outside regions mutated in the B.1.351 and B.1.1.7 variants. Because no samples from the day 14 peak response were available, repertoires could be characterized only after the peak T cell response. In the small 56-69-year group, the increase in depth fell short of significance, most likely because of low power. A significant rise in spike-specific TCR breadth and depth was observed after two AZD1222 doses relative to day 0 and relative to MenACWY recipients. Conclusions about previously exposed vaccinees are limited, since just a handful of AZD1222 recipients were seropositive for SARS-CoV-2 at baseline. The vaccine-associated CD4 TCRs covered the entire spike protein, and the dominant responses fell in regions 160-218 and 743-854.

The CDR3 covers 15 residues, taking in both the cysteine and the phenylalanine. Just the 45-base CDR3 DNA is kept, in frame starting at base 1. The germline V gene gives CDR1 as KGHSH and CDR2 as LQKENI. V drops 6 bases and J drops 1 base, leaving 15 bases in between. The CDR3 regions of human TCRbeta chains were analyzed by immunosequencing. In the original analysis: TCRs in the repertoires were compared against a reference library of SARS-CoV-2-specific TCRs that had been generated with the MIRA antigen-specificity platform. Breadth was defined as the fraction of unique TCRs that were SARS-CoV-2-associated, and depth was defined as the fraction of total T cells that were SARS-CoV-2-associated. Using the MIRA data, each spike-specific TCR was mapped to the spike region that the TCR reacts to and placed in a CD4 or CD8 class. Log10-transformed breadth and depth values were compared by one-way ANOVA with Sidak's multiple comparisons tests. In TCRdb, the immuneACCESS table is reduced to in-frame sequences with V and J assigned. These tables do not hold every clone; where another copy was compared, an unresolved V gene accounts for under half, and the others remain unexplained. The V and J calls and the clone size are those of that table, but D and trimming were determined from the DNA. Within this sample are roughly 42,000 clones, with around 82% of them counted one time only. The top ten hold about 3.7% of the sample.

In the paper's terms, the time point label means: baseline before first vaccination. The vaccinee samples were drawn from two UK trials, COV001 and COV002, one of which was a single-blind randomized controlled phase 2/3 trial testing AZD1222 (ChAdOx1 nCoV-19) in healthy adults. Trial participant PBMC samples were collected at day 0 and day 28 after the second dose for TCRbeta chain sequencing. The clonotype was recovered from an adult in good health. The specimen was peripheral blood, collected on day 0 of AZD1222 vaccination. The sequence is built from TRBV18 and TRBJ2-5; too little of a D gene remains to name it. This receptor has the CDR3 CASSPSPEIQETQYF. The base sequence is TGTGCCAGCTCTCCATCCCCCGAGATCCAAGAGACCCAGTACTTC.